This T cell receptor (beta chain) was sequenced during a study of blood T cell repertoires in COVID-19. The overall study: The United States, Italy and Spain provided the acute and convalescent COVID-19 samples. T cells, B-cell-depleted T cells, or PBMCs provided the cDNA or gDNA that served as material.

Participants spanned ages about 18 to 90 years and resided in about two dozen US areas. The CDR3 is 17 amino acids. The germline gives CDR1 SGHTS, CDR2 YDEGEE. Germline trimming cut 6 bases from V and 5 bases from J; bases unmatched to any gene: 17. Sequenced by immunoSEQ multiplex PCR; TCRdb stores in-frame clones only, minus some. This sample has about 170,000 clones; about 90% occur once, and the top ten carry around 6.5%. This chain links TRBV5-8 with TRBJ2-7; 10 nucleotides agree with TRBD1. Source material: PBMCs or T cells enriched from blood (not recorded which). The clonotype was recovered from a woman between 50 and 59 years old who had recovered from COVID-19. The CDR3 here is CASTPWLTGQGSHEQYF. In DNA, the CDR3 is TGTGCCAGCACCCCTTGGCTAACGGGACAGGGGAGCCACGAGCAGTACTTC.